Listed below are T cell receptor beta chains from one sample, sequenced in a study of follicular helper T cells after annual influenza vaccination. Profiled with immunoSEQ multiplex PCR; TCRdb holds only in-frame clones, not every one. The repertoire consists of hundreds of clones, with approximately 84% occurring once and the leading ten covering 3% to 4%. The source was CXCR5+ CD38+ circulating T follicular helper cells from blood, collected 7 days after influenza vaccination. Receptor source: an adult who received the influenza vaccine. Both conserved end residues are part of each CDR3. Expanded clones are given a class, and other clones once, few, many or no size at all.

clone_size | v_call | cdr3_aa
- | TRBV6-1 | CASSEYSGTAKNIQYF
- | TRBV6-5 | CASRRQGISGNTIYF
- | TRBV27 | CASSFMDRGTEAFF
- | TRBV11-2 | CASSLDGQPYSNQPQHF
- | TRBV5-1 | CASSQNKLAGDQETQYF
- | TRBV28 | CASRLGWGSNENEQFF
- | TRBV9 | CASSAPSGGKNSPLHF
few | TRBV15 | CATSRDRWGGYTF
- | TRBV30 | CANRRGAVYNEQFF
- | TRBV1 | CTSNPPRLAGDLEETQYF
- | TRBV28 | CASTTGGTSGNTIYF
few | TRBV7-9 | CASRWGGYEQYF
- | TRBV11-2 | CASSSDRRRETQYF
- | TRBV30 | CAWKIAGGSTDTQYF
once | TRBV7-2 | CASSSPSGGWADTQYF
once | TRBV4-1 | CASSQASGGSYNEQFF
- | TRBV9 | CASSYQSGGRGGELFF
- | TRBV11-2 | CASSVDSHYGYTF
- | TRBV5-1 | CASSLAGAALNEKLFF
- | TRBV8-2 | CGIALMITQSRANVLTF
once | TRBV5-6 | CASSKIGGGSTDTQYF
- | TRBV7-2 | CASGDSYNQPQHF
- | TRBV5-6 | CASSLVGTGETEAFF
- | TRBV28 | CASSGGLAGGNLKTQYF
- | TRBV19 | CASKSSNLLETQYF
- | TRBV10-2 | CASRPWGRNTGELFF
- | TRBV4-1 | CASSQAKLDSYEQYF
- | TRBV18 | CASSLGQVSYEQYF
- | TRBV5-1 | CASKASGGSYNEQFF